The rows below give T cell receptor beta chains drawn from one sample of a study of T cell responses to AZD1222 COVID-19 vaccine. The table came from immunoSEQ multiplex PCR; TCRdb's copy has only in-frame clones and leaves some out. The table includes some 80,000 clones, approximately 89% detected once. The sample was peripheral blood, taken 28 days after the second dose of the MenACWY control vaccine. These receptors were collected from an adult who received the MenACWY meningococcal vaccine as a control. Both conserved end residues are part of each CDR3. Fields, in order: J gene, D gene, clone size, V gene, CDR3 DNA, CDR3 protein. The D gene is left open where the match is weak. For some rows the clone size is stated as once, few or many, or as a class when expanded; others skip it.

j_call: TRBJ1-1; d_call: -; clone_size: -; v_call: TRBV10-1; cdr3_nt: TGCGCCAGCAGTGAGTCAGGATACCCGAGCACTGAAGCTTTCTTT; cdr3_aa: CASSESGYPSTEAFF
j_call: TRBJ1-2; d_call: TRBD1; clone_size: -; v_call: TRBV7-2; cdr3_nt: TGTGCCAGCAGCTTAGTCCCAGGGGGCGTGGGGGACTATGGCTACACCTTC; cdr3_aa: CASSLVPGGVGDYGYTF
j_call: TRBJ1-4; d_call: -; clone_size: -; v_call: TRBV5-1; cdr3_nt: TGCGCCAGCAGCTTGGCAGCCAGGGTAGGGGAAAAACTGTTTTTT; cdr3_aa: CASSLAARVGEKLFF
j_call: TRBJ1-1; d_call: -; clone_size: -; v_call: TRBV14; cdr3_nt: TGTGCCAGCAGCCCAGGACCACACCATCAAGGGATGGACACTGAAGCTTTCTTT; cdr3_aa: CASSPGPHHQGMDTEAFF
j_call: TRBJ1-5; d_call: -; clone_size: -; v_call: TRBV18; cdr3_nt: TGTGCCAGCTCACAGGGAGTTAGCAATCAGCCCCAGCATTTT; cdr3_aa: CASSQGVSNQPQHF
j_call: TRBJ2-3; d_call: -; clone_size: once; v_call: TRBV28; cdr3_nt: TGTGCCAGCAGTTTTTTAGACAGCACAACATCAGATACGCAGTATTTT; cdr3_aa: CASSFLDSTTSDTQYF
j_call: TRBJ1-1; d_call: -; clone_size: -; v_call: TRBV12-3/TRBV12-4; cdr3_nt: TGTGCCAGCAGTTTAACAGAGAACACTGAAGCTTTCTTT; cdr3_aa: CASSLTENTEAFF
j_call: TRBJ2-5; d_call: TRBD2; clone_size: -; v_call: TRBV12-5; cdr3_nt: TGTGCTAGTGGATCATCGGGGGGTTCCGGGACCCAGTACTTC; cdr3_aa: CASGSSGGSGTQYF
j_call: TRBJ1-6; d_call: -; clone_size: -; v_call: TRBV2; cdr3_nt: TGTGCCAGCAGTGAACGGGGGGATTCACCCCTCCACTTT; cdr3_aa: CASSERGDSPLHF
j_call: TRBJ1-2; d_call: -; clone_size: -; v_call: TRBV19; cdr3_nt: TGTGCCAGTACCGATCCGGCCTTTTCCCACTATGGCTACACCTTC; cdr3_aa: CASTDPAFSHYGYTF
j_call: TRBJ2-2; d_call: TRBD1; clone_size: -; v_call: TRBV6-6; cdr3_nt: TGTGCCAGCAGGACCGCGACAGGGACCACCGGGGAGCTGTTTTTT; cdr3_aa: CASRTATGTTGELFF
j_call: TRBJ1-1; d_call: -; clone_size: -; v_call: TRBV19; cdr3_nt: TGTGCCAGTAGAAACCCCGGGGACACTGAAGCTTTCTTT; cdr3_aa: CASRNPGDTEAFF
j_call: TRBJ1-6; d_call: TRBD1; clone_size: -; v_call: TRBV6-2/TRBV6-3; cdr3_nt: TGTGCCAGCAGCTCTCTGGGGACAGGGCGGAGACCACCCCTCCACTTT; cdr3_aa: CASSSLGTGRRPPLHF
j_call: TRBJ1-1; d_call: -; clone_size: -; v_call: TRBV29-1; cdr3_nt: TGCAGCGGGAGGGAGGGTACTGAAGCTTTCTTT; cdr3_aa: CSGREGTEAFF
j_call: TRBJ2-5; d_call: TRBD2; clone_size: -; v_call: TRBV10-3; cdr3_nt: TGTGCCATCAGCGCTGGGACTAGAAGTGAAGAGACCCAGTACTTC; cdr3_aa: CAISAGTRSEETQYF
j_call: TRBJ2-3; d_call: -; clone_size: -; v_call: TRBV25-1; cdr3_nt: TGTGCCACCCAGGAGATAAGCTGGGGTACGCAGTATTTT; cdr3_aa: CATQEISWGTQYF
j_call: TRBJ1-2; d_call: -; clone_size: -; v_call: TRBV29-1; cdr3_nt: TGCAGCGTTGAAGATAGACCCTCCTTCTACACCTTC; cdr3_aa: CSVEDRPSFYTF
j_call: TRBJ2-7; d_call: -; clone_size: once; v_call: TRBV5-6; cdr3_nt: TGTGCCAGCAGCTTGGGGACAGCGACCTACGAGCAGTACTTC; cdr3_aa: CASSLGTATYEQYF
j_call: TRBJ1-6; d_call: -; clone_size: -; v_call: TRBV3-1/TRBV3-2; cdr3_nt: TGTGCCAGCAGCCAAGATGGGCAGGAGTATAATTCACCCCTCCACTTT; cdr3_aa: CASSQDGQEYNSPLHF
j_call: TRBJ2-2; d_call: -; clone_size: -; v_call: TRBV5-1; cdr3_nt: TGCGCCAGCACTCCGGGAGAAGGCACTCGGTTAAACACCGGGGAGCTGTTTTTT; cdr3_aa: CASTPGEGTRLNTGELFF
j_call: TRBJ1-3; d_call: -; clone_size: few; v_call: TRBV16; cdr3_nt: TGTGCCAGCAGCCAAAATACAGCGTGGGACACCATATATTTT; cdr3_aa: CASSQNTAWDTIYF
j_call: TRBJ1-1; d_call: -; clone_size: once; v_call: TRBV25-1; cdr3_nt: TGTGCCAGCAGTGCGGCAGGGGAGGTGGTAGCTTTCTTT; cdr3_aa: CASSAAGEVVAFF
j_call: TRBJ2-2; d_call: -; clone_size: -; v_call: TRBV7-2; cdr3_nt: TGTGCCAGCAGCGCCGGACCGAGAGACTCCGGGGAGCTGTTTTTT; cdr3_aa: CASSAGPRDSGELFF
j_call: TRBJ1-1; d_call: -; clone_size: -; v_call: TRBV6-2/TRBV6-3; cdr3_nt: TGTGCCAGCAGTTTCAGGGACACTGAAGCTTTCTTT; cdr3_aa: CASSFRDTEAFF
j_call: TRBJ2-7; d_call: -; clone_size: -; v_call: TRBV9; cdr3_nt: TGTGCCAGCAGCCCACAGGCAGCGAAGACCTACGAGCAGTACTTC; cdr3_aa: CASSPQAAKTYEQYF
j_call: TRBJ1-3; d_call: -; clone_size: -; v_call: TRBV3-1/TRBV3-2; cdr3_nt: TGTGCCAGCAGCCAAGATCCCGGGGCAACCGGAAACACCATATATTTT; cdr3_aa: CASSQDPGATGNTIYF
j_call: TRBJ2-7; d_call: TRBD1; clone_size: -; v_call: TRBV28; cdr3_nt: TGTGCCAGCAGTTACAGGGGAAACGAGCAGTACTTC; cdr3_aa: CASSYRGNEQYF
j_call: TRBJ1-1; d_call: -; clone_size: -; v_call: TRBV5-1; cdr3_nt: TGCGCCAGCAGCCTGGAGGCTAACACTGAAGCTTTCTTT; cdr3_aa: CASSLEANTEAFF
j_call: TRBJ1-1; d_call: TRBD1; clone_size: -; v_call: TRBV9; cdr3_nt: TGTGCCAGCAGCGTAGCCCCTAAGGGGGCTACTGAAGCTTTCTTT; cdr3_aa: CASSVAPKGATEAFF
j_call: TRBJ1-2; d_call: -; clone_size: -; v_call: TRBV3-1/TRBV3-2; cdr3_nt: TGTGCCAGCAGCCAAGATATCGGGGACTATGGCTACACCTTC; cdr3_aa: CASSQDIGDYGYTF
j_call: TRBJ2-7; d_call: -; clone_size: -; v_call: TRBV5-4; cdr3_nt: TGTGCCAGCAGCTTGGGGGACCGAGATTCCTACGAGCAGTACTTC; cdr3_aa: CASSLGDRDSYEQYF
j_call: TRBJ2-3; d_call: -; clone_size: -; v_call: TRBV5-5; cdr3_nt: TGTGCCAGCAGCCCCGGGGGTTTCACAGATACGCAGTATTTT; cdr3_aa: CASSPGGFTDTQYF
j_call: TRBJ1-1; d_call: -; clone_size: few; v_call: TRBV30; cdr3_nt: TGTGCCTGGAGTGTACATGAGAACACTGAAGCTTTCTTT; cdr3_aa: CAWSVHENTEAFF
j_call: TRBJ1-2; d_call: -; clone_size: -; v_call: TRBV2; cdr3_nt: TGTGCCAGCACCGAAGAGGCTGCTTATGGCTACACCTTC; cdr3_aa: CASTEEAAYGYTF
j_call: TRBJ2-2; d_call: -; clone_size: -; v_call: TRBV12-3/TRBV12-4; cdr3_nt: TGTGCCAGCACCCTACCCCCCGGGGAGCTGTTTTTT; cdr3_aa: CASTLPPGELFF
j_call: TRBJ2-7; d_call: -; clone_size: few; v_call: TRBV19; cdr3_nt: TGTGCCAGTAGACAGGGCCAGGGGATAACCTACGAGCAGTACTTC; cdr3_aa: CASRQGQGITYEQYF
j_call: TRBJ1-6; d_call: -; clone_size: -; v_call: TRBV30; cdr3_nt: TGTGCCTGGAGTGTAAAACGGCAGGGGAGGGTATTCCCACCCCTCCACTTT; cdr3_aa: CAWSVKRQGRVFPPLHF
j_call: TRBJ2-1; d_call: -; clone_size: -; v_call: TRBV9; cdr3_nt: TGTGCCAGCAGCGTAGGGCACAATGAGCAGTTCTTC; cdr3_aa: CASSVGHNEQFF
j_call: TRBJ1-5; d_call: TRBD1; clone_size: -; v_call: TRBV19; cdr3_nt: TGTGCCAGTAGTCCAGATGGGGACAGACACAATCAGCCCCAGCATTTT; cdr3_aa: CASSPDGDRHNQPQHF
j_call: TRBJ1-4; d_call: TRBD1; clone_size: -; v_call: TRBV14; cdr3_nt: TGTGCCAGCAGCCAAACCGGGACAGGGAATGAAAAACTGTTTTTT; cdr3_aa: CASSQTGTGNEKLFF
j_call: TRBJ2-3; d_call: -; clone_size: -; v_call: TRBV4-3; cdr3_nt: TGCGCCAGCAGCCGCGGGACGCCGCGCACAGATACGCAGTATTTT; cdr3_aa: CASSRGTPRTDTQYF
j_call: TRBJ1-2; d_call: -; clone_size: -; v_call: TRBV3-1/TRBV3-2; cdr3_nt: TGTGCCAGCAGCCAAGGCGCCGAGCCAGCTGGCTACACCTTC; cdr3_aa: CASSQGAEPAGYTF
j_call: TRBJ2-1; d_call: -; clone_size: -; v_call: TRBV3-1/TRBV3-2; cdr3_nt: TGTGCCAGCAGCCGGAACGGGGAGTACAATGAGCAGTTCTTC; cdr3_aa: CASSRNGEYNEQFF
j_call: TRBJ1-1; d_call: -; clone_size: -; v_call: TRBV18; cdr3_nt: TGTGCCAGCTCACGTCAGGGCCCTAGTGGGATTAGTGAAGCTTTCTTT; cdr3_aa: CASSRQGPSGISEAFF
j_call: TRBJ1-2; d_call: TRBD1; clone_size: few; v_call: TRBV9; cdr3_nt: TGTGCCAGCAGCAGGTCCGGACAGGGTTTTAACTATGGCTACACCTTC; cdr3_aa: CASSRSGQGFNYGYTF
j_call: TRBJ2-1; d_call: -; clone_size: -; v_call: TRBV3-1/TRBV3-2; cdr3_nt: TGTGCCAGCAGTGAAAGCACCTCTAACAATGAGCAGTTCTTC; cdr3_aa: CASSESTSNNEQFF
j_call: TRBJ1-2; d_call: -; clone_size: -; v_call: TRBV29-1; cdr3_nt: TGCAGCGGTGGTTCGCCCGATGGGTATGGCTACACCTTC; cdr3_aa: CSGGSPDGYGYTF
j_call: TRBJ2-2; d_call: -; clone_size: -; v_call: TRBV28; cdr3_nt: TGTGCCAGCACGACCCAGAACACCGGGGAGCTGTTTTTT; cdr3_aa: CASTTQNTGELFF
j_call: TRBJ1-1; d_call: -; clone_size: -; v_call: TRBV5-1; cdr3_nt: TGCGCCAGCAGCTCTACCGAAACCGGGACGGTAAAAGCTTTCTTT; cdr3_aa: CASSSTETGTVKAFF
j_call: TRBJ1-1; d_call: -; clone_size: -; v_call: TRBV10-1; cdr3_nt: TGCGCTGTGGCTGAAGCTTTCTTT; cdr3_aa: CAVAEAFF
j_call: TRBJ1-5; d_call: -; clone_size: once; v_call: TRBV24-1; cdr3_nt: TGTGCCACCAGTGCTTCACAGGGTAGCAATCAGCCCCAGCATTTT; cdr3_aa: CATSASQGSNQPQHF
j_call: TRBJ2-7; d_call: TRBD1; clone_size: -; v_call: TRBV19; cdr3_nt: TGTGCCAGTAGTCCCGGACAGGGGGCCTACGAGCAGTACTTC; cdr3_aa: CASSPGQGAYEQYF
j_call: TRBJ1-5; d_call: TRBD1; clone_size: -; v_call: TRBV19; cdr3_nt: TGTGCCAGTACCTCACTCCGGGACAGCTTCAATCAGCCCCAGCATTTT; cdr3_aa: CASTSLRDSFNQPQHF
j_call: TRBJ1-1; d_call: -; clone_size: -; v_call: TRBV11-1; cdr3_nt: TGTGCCAGCACCCCCTGGGGAGACCCGAACACTGAAGCTTTCTTT; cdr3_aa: CASTPWGDPNTEAFF
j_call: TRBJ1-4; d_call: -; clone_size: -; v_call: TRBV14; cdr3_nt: TGTGCCAGCAGCCAAGGGTCCCGTGGAAATTGGGGAAAACTGTTTTTT; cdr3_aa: CASSQGSRGNWGKLFF